The 24 T cell receptor beta chains in this list originate from one sample, sequenced in a study of PD-L1 blockade in urothelial cancer. The time point was: pretreatment peripheral blood. Profiling relied on immunoSEQ multiplex PCR, and the TCRdb table lists in-frame clones only, not all of them. The data show approximately 88,000 clones, over 80% seen once. The sequences come from PBMCs, collected around atezolizumab (anti-PD-L1) treatment. All receptors come from a man between 60 and 75 years old with urothelial cancer.

This rearrangement joins TRBV5-5 to TRBJ1-1; D unresolved. CDR1 is SGHKS, CDR2 YYEKEE, per germline (reference sequence). V was shortened by 0 bases and J by 4 bases, with 13 bases between the two germline ends. This CDR3 region has 15 residues. The CDR3 sequence is CASSLEGATFTEAFF. CDR3 DNA sequence: TGTGCCAGCAGCTTGGAAGGAGCCACCTTCACTGAAGCTTTCTTT.

The sample holds one count of this clone. The chain uses TRBV19 and TRBJ2-1; 11 nucleotides agree with TRBD2. V shed 3 bases and J 6 bases; nucleotides not matched to a gene: 7. Germline assignment: CDR1 LNHDA and CDR2 SQIVND (reference sequence). The CDR3 spans 16 residues. The DNA for the CDR3 is TGTGCCAGTAGTATCCGCACTAGCGGGAGTATCAATGAGCAGTTCTTC. The encoded protein is CASSIRTSGSINEQFF. Together with reference TRBV19 and TRBJ2-1, the CDR3 gives the full variable domain: DGGITQSPKYLFRKEGQNVTLSCEQNLNHDAMYWYRQDPGQGLRLIYYSQIVNDFQKGDIAEGYSVSREKKESFPLTVTSAQKNPTAFYLCASSIRTSGSINEQFFGPGTRLTVL.

This chain joins TRBV11-2 and TRBJ2-1, with TRBD1 matching over 10 bases. The CDR3 loop spans 13 amino acids. Germline V gene lookup returns CDR1 SGHAT and CDR2 FQNNGV. V dropped 4 bases and J dropped 6; count of bases not matched to a gene: 0. The CDR3 coding sequence is TGTGCCAGCAGCTGGGACAGGGGCAATGAGCAGTTCTTC. It is translated as CASSWDRGNEQFF.

This chain links TRBV28 with TRBJ2-1; 8 positions match TRBD1. The CDR3 has 16 residues. Germline CDR1 is MDHEN and CDR2 is SYDVKM. The V and J ends lost 4 bases and 4 bases, in that order; junction bases with no gene match: 9. The CDR3 sequence is CASSSLADRAYNEQFF. As DNA, the CDR3 is TGTGCCAGCAGTTCCCTCGCGGACAGGGCTTACAATGAGCAGTTCTTC.

The sample holds a few counts of this clone. V usage is TRBV5-6 and J usage is TRBJ2-7, with 9 bases matching TRBD1. V lost 5 bases to trimming and J lost 1 base; unmatched junction nucleotides: 7. Germline V gives CDR1 SGHDT, CDR2 YYEEEE. The CDR3 sequence is 15 residues long. The CDR3 DNA follows: TGTGCCAGCAGAGGAGGGACAGGGCGATCCTACGAGCAGTACTTC. Translation: CASRGGTGRSYEQYF.

The rearrangement uses TRBV7-8 and TRBJ2-7; 9 nucleotides match TRBD1. V shed 5 bases and J 4 bases; nucleotides not matched to a gene: 9. The germline V gene encodes CDR1 SGHVS and CDR2 FQNEAQ. The CDR3 is 15 amino acids. CDR3 protein: CASSGGTGMSYEQYF. The DNA of the CDR3 is TGTGCCAGCAGCGGGGGGACAGGGATGAGTTACGAGCAGTACTTC.

The genes are TRBV9 and TRBJ2-1; a possible D gene is TRBD1 (6 bases). This CDR3 region has 14 residues. The germline V gene has CDR1 SGDLS and CDR2 YYNGEE. V shed 6 bases and J shed 0 bases, with 10 bases lying between them. In nucleotides, the CDR3 is TGTGCCAGCACCCGGGACACCTCCTACAATGAGCAGTTCTTC. As protein: CASTRDTSYNEQFF.

The table lists this clone with a few counts. V gene TRBV5-1 combines with J gene TRBJ2-6, with 8 bases lining up with TRBD1. CDR3 length equals 18 residues. V trimming: 4 bases; J trimming: 3 bases; junction bases outside the gene matches: 12. CDR1 is SGHRS and CDR2 is YFSETQ in the germline V gene. The CDR3 bases are TGCGCCAGCAGCGCCATAACAGGGGGAGGAGGTGGGGCCAACGTCCTGACTTTC. Its protein is CASSAITGGGGGANVLTF. The full variable domain, with the rest looked up from reference TRBV5-1 and TRBJ2-6, is KAGVTQTPRYLIKTRGQQVTLSCSPISGHRSVSWYQQTPGQGLQFLFEYFSETQRNKGNFPGRFSGRQFSNSRSEMNVSTLELGDSALYLCASSAITGGGGGANVLTFGAGSRLTVL.

The chain joins TRBV19 to TRBJ2-2, with TRBD1 identical over 10 bases. The CDR3 loop spans 16 amino acids. Germline CDR1 is LNHDA and CDR2 is SQIVND (reference sequence). The V segment lost 7 bases and the J segment 7 bases; nucleotides outside the gene matches: 12. CDR3 protein: CASTRPGTGVGGELFF. The CDR3 region has the DNA TGTGCCAGTACCCGTCCCGGGACAGGGGTTGGCGGGGAGCTGTTTTTT.

The chain combines TRBV5-1 with TRBJ2-6; TRBD1 might be the D (6 bases). Germline V lookup: CDR1 SGHRS, CDR2 YFSETQ. The CDR3 is 16 amino acids. The germline V and J ends were trimmed by 4 bases and 0 bases, with 11 bases remaining between them. CDR3 loop: CASSMGHLSGANVLTF. DNA for the CDR3: TGCGCCAGCAGCATGGGACACCTCTCTGGGGCCAACGTCCTGACTTTC. Filled out from reference TRBV5-1 and TRBJ2-6, the complete variable domain reads KAGVTQTPRYLIKTRGQQVTLSCSPISGHRSVSWYQQTPGQGLQFLFEYFSETQRNKGNFPGRFSGRQFSNSRSEMNVSTLELGDSALYLCASSMGHLSGANVLTFGAGSRLTVL.

V and J are TRBV30 and TRBJ2-4; possibly TRBD2 for D (6 bases). Germline lookup yields CDR1 GTSNPN and CDR2 SVGIG (reference sequence). V was pared by 1 base and J by 0 bases, with 7 bases between. The CDR3 extends over 14 amino acids. CDR3 amino acids: CAWSGRVAKNIQYF. Here the CDR3 DNA reads TGTGCCTGGAGTGGGAGGGTAGCCAAAAACATTCAGTACTTC.

J is TRBJ2-5 and V is TRBV18; maybe TRBD1 (5 bases). This CDR3 is built from 14 residues. V was cut by 2 bases and J by 3 bases, with 10 bases left in between. CDR1 is KGHSH, CDR2 LQKENI, per germline. In DNA form, the CDR3 reads TGTGCCAGCTCACCAGCAGGGAAGGAAGAGACCCAGTACTTC. As protein: CASSPAGKEETQYF.

This clone was picked up many times. The rearrangement joins TRBV6-1 to TRBJ2-1, with 8 bases matching TRBD1. The germline CDR1 and CDR2 sequences are MNHNS and SASEGT. The CDR3 length is 15 residues. The V gene end was trimmed by 1 base and the J gene end by 5 bases; junction bases not matched to a gene: 4. The CDR3 bases are TGTGCCAGCAGTGAAGAGGCAGGGGGCCACAATGAGCAGTTCTTC. Translation: CASSEEAGGHNEQFF.

This clone was observed a handful of times. The chain has TRBV28 and TRBJ2-1; possible D gene TRBD1, 7 bases. V was cut by 6 bases and J by 0 bases, with 18 bases left in between. Per germline, CDR1 MDHEN and CDR2 SYDVKM. CDR3 length: 17 residues. The CDR3 spells CASSRPGGRSSYNEQFF. The CDR3 nucleotides read TGTGCCAGCAGCCGCCCAGGGGGGAGGAGCTCCTACAATGAGCAGTTCTTC.

The chain combines TRBV6-1 with TRBJ2-7; tentative D call: TRBD1 (5 bases). V was cut by 6 bases and J by 9 bases, with 24 bases left in between. CDR1 MNHNS and CDR2 SASEGT come from the germline V gene. The CDR3 runs to 15 residues. The CDR3 bases are TGTGCCAGCAGCCAATCCCAGGGTTCGGTAATCGGGCAGTACTTC. Translated: CASSQSQGSVIGQYF.

The chain links TRBV2 to TRBJ1-5; D possibly corresponds to TRBD1 (6 bases). CDR1 is SNHLY and CDR2 is FYNNEI in the germline V gene. Deletions cut 7 bases from V and 1 base from J, with 11 bases between. There are 14 residues in the CDR3. CDR3 region: CASNGQGSNQPQHF. The CDR3 DNA sequence: TGTGCCAGCAATGGCCAGGGGAGCAATCAGCCCCAGCATTTT. Looking up the rest from reference TRBV2 and TRBJ1-5 gives the full variable domain: EPEVTQTPSHQVTQMGQEVILRCVPISNHLYFYWYRQILGQKVEFLVSFYNNEISEKSEIFDDQFSVERPDGSNFTLKIRSTKLEDSAMYFCASNGQGSNQPQHFGDGTRLSIL.

This chain uses TRBV28 with TRBJ2-7, with a possible D match to TRBD1 (6 bases). CDR1 MDHEN and CDR2 SYDVKM come from the germline V gene. Between the trimmed V and J ends, which lost 6 bases and 7 bases, there was a span of 19 bases. The CDR3 runs to 14 residues. CDR3 nucleotide sequence: TGTGCCAGCAGCCCCGGACAGCCCCCAGGGGAGCAGTACTTC. Translated, it gives CASSPGQPPGEQYF.

The gene calls are TRBV19 and TRBJ1-2; D may be TRBD1 (5 bases). The ends were cut back, 7 bases at V and 5 bases at J, with 14 bases in the middle. Germline V lookup: CDR1 LNHDA, CDR2 SQIVND (reference sequence). There are 13 residues in the CDR3. In DNA, the CDR3 is TGTGCCAGTACCCCAGGGACTGTTTATGGCTACACCTTC. Translated, it gives CASTPGTVYGYTF.

CDR3 nucleotides: TGTGCCAGCAGCCAAGGACAGAGTCCTGGAAACACCATATATTTT. Its protein product is CASSQGQSPGNTIYF. The chain couples TRBV14 to TRBJ1-3, with D perhaps TRBD1 (5 bases). CDR1 and CDR2 (germline): SGHDN, FVKESK. V lost 1 base and J 2 bases, leaving 9 bases between the germline ends. This CDR3 region has 15 residues.

V and J are TRBV6-5 and TRBJ1-2; 10 nucleotides agree with TRBD1. J was trimmed by 11 bases and V by 6 bases; bases with no gene match: 15. Germline V gives CDR1 MNHEY, CDR2 SVGAGI. The CDR3 has 15 amino acids. CDR3 nucleotides: TGTGCCAGCAGCCGGGGACAGGGGATGGAGGGCTGGTACACCTTC. The encoded protein is CASSRGQGMEGWYTF.

CDR3 residues: CASSPATSNTQYF. Here the CDR3 DNA reads TGCGCCAGCAGCCCGGCGACTAGCAATACGCAGTATTTT. This sequence joins TRBV5-1 and TRBJ2-3; 7 bases align to TRBD2. In germline, CDR1 is SGHRS, CDR2 YFSETQ. The CDR3 has 13 residues. J lost 7 bases, V lost 4 bases, and 6 bases had no gene match.

The chain couples TRBV5-4 to TRBJ2-2; TRBD2 aligns across 12 bases. The V gene's germline CDR1 is SGHNT and CDR2 YYREEE (reference sequence). The V gene end was trimmed by 4 bases and the J gene end by 3 bases; junction bases not matched to a gene: 4. CDR3 size: 16 residues. The DNA for the CDR3 is TGTGCCAGCAGCCGACTAGCGGGAGCAGACACCGGGGAGCTGTTTTTT. It is translated as CASSRLAGADTGELFF.

This clone was detected only once. The chain carries TRBV5-4 and TRBJ1-2; 10 bases map to TRBD1. V gave up 5 bases and J gave up 7 bases; unmatched junction bases: 8. The CDR3 sequence is 14 residues long. Germline assignment: CDR1 SGHNT and CDR2 YYREEE (reference sequence). Here the CDR3 DNA reads TGTGCCAGCAGGAGACAGGGGGCAGCTTTTGGCTACACCTTC. It encodes CASRRQGAAFGYTF.

The rearrangement uses TRBV2 and TRBJ1-6, with D possibly TRBD1 on 6 matching bases. The CDR3 contains 14 residues. From germline, CDR1 is SNHLY and CDR2 FYNNEI. Trimming removed 1 base at V and 5 bases at J, with 6 bases between. This chain's CDR3 is CASSEDRDNSPLHF. CDR3 coding DNA: TGTGCCAGCAGTGAAGACAGGGATAATTCACCCCTCCACTTT.